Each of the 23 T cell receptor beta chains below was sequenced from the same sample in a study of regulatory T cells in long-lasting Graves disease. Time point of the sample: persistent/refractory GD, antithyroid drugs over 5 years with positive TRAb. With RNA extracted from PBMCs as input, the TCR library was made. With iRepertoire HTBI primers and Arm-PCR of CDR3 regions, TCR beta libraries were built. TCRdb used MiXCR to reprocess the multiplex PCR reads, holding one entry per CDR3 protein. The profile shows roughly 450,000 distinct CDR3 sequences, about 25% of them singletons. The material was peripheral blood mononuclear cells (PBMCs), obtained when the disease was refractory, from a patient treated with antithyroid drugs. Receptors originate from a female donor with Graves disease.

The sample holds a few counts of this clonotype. DNA of the CDR3: TGCAGTGTTCGGGGGAGACAGGGGGCGCTTAACACCGGGGAGCTGTTTTTT. Translating it yields CSVRGRQGALNTGELFF. V gene TRBV20-1 combines with J gene TRBJ2-2, with 10 bases identical to TRBD1. With V trimmed by 7 bases and J by 2 bases, 13 bases remained unmatched. Looked up from germline, CDR1 is DFQATT and CDR2 is SNEGSKA (reference sequence). The CDR3 consists of 17 residues.

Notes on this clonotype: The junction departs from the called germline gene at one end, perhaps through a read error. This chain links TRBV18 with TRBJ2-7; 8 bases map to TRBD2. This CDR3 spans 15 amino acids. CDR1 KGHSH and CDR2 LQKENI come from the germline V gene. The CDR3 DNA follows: TGTGCCAGCTCGGGCAGCGGGAGTACGCAGTACGAGCAATACTTC. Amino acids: CASSGSGSTQYEQYF.

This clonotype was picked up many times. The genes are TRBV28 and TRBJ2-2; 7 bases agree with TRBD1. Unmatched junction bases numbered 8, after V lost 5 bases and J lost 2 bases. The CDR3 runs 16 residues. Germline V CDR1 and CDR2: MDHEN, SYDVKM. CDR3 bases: TGTGCCAGCAGTCCGGAGACAGGGAGAAACACCGGGGAGCTGTTTTTT. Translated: CASSPETGRNTGELFF.

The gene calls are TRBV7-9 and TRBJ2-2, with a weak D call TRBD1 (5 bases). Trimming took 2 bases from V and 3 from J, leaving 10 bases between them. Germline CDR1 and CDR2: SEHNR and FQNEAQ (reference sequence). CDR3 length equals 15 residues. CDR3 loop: CASSLRQGDTGELFF. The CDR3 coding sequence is TGTGCCAGCAGCTTACGGCAGGGCGACACCGGGGAGCTGTTTTTT.

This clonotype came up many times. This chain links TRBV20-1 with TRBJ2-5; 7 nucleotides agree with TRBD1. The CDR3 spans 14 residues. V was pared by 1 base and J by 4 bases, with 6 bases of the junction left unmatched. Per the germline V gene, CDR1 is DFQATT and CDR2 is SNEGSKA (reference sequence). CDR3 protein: CSARGQGGIETQYF. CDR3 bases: TGCAGTGCTAGAGGACAGGGCGGAATAGAGACCCAGTACTTC.

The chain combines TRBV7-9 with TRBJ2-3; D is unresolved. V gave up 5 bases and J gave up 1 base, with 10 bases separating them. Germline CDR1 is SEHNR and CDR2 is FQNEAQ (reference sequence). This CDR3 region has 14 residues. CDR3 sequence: CASSHPDGTDTQYF. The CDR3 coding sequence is TGTGCCAGCAGCCACCCGGACGGCACAGATACGCAGTATTTT. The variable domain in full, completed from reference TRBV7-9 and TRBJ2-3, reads DTGVSQNPRHKITKRGQNVTFRCDPISEHNRLYWYRQTLGQGPEFLTYFQNEAQLEKSRLLSDRFSAERPKGSFSTLEIQRTEQGDSAMYLCASSHPDGTDTQYFGPGTRLTVL.

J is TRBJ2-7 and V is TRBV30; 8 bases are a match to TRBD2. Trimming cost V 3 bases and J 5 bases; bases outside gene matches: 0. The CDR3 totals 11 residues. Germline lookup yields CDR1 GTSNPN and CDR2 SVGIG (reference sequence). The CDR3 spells CAWSGRDEQYF. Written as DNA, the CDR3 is TGTGCCTGGAGCGGGAGGGACGAGCAGTACTTC.

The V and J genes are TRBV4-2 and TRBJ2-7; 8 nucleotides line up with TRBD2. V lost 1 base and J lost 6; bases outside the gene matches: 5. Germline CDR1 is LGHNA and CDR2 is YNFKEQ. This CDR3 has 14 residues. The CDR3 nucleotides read TGTGCCAGCAGCCAAGCGGGACTAGTTGGCGAGCAGTACTTC. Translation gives CASSQAGLVGEQYF.

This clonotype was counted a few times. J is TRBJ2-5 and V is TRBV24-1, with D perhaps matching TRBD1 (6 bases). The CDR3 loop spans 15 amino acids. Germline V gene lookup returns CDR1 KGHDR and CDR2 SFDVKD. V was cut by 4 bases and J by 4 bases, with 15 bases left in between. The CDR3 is CATSEAGAGRETQYF. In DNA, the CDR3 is TGTGCCACCAGTGAGGCAGGGGCTGGTAGAGAGACCCAGTACTTC.

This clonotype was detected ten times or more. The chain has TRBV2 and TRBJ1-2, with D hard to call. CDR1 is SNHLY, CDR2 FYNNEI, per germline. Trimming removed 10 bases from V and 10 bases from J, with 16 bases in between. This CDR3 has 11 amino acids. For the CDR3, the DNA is TGTGCCACCTCGAGGGAGGGCGACTACACCTTC. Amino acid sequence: CATSREGDYTF.

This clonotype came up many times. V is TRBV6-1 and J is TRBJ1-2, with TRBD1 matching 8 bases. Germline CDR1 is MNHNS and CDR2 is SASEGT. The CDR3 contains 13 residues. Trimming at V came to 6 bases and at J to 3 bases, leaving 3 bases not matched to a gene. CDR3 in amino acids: CASRATGDYGYTF. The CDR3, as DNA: TGTGCCAGCAGGGCGACAGGGGACTATGGCTACACCTTC.

The CDR3 sequence: CASSFLTGGGDTQYF. The CDR3, as DNA: TGTGCCAGCAGCTTCCTGACGGGAGGTGGAGATACGCAGTATTTT. The chain employs TRBV7-2 and TRBJ2-3, with 7 bases identical to TRBD2. J lost 5 bases, V lost 3 bases, and 8 bases had no gene match. The CDR3 contains 15 residues. CDR1 SGHTA and CDR2 FQGNSA come from the germline V gene.

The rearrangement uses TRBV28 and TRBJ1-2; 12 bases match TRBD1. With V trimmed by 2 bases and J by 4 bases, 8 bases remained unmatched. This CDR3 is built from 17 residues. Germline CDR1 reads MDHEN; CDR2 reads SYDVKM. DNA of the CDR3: TGTGCCAGCAGTTTAAGCTCGGGGACAGGGGGCGGCTATGGCTACACCTTC. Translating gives CASSLSSGTGGGYGYTF.

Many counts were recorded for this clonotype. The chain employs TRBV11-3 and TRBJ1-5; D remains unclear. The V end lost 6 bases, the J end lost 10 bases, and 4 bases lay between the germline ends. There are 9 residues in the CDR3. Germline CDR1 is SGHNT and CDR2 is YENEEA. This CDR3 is CASRGPQHF. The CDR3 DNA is TGTGCCAGCAGGGGCCCCCAGCATTTT.

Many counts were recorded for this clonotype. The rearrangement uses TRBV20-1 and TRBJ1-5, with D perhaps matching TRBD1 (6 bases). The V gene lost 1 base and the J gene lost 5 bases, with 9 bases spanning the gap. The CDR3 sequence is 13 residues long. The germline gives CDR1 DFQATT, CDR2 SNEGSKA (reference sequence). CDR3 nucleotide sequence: TGCAGTGCTAGAGGGACAGAGTATCAGCCCCAGCATTTT. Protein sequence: CSARGTEYQPQHF.

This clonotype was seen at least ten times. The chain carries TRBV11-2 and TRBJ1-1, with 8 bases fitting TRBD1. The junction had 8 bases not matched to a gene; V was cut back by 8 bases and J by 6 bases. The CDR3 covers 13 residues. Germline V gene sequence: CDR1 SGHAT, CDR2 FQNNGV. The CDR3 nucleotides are TGTGCCAGCTCACCCGACAGGGGCGCTGAAGCTTTCTTT. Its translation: CASSPDRGAEAFF.

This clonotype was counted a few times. CDR3 DNA: TGTGCCAGCAGCTGGACAGGCGGCTCCTACGAGCAGTACTTC. Translating it yields CASSWTGGSYEQYF. The chain carries TRBV7-2 and TRBJ2-7; TRBD1 matches 7 bases. This CDR3 has 14 residues. The V and J ends lost 4 bases and 0 bases, in that order; junction bases with no gene match: 3. CDR1 and CDR2 (germline): SGHTA, FQGNSA.

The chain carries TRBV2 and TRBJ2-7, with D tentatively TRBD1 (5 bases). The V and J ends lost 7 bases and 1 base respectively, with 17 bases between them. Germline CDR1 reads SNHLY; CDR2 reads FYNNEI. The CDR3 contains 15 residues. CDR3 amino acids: CASMVVGQGSYEQYF. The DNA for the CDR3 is TGTGCCAGCATGGTCGTCGGACAAGGATCCTACGAGCAGTACTTC.

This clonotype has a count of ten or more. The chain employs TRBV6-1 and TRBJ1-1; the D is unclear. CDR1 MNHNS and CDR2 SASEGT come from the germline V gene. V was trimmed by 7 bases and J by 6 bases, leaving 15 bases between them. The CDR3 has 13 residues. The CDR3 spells CASNPSGGPEAFF. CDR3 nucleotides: TGTGCCAGCAACCCATCCGGCGGGCCTGAAGCTTTCTTT.

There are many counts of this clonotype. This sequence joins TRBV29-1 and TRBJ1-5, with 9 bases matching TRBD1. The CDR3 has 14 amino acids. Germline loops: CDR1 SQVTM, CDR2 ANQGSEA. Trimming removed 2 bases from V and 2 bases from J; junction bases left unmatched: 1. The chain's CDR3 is CSVETGGGNQPQHF. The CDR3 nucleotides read TGCAGCGTTGAAACAGGGGGCGGCAATCAGCCCCAGCATTTT.

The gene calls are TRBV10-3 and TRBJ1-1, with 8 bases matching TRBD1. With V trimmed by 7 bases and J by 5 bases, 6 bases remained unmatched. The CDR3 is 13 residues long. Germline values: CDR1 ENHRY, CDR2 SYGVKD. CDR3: CAITKTGETEAFF. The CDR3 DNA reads TGTGCCATCACCAAGACAGGGGAAACTGAAGCTTTCTTT.

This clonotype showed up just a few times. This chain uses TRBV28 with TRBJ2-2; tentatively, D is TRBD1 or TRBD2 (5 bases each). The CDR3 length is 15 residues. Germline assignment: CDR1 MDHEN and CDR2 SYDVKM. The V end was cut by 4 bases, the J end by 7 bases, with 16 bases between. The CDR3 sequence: CASSSGASQNGELFF. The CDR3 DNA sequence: TGTGCCAGCAGTTCCGGGGCTTCCCAAAACGGGGAGCTGTTTTTT.

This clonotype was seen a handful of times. CDR3: CASSDSPFIAGVHEQYF. The DNA of the CDR3 is TGTGCCAGCAGCGATAGTCCCTTCATAGCGGGAGTACACGAGCAGTACTTC. This chain connects TRBV12-3 or TRBV12-4 to TRBJ2-7; 9 nucleotides line up with TRBD2. The V segment lost 6 bases and the J segment 5 bases; nucleotides outside the gene matches: 17. The CDR3 has 17 residues.